The 27 T cell receptor beta chains reported below all come from one sample, sequenced in a study of blood T cell repertoires in COVID-19. TCRdb's copy holds only in-frame clones and misses some; the assay was immunoSEQ multiplex PCR. The repertoire holds about 160,000 clones, with approximately 86% as singletons. Source material: PBMCs or T cells enriched from blood (not recorded which). The receptors shown here come from a man in his sixties who had recovered from COVID-19.

The chain has TRBV19 and TRBJ2-4; maybe TRBD2 (6 bases). Germline assignment: CDR1 LNHDA and CDR2 SQIVND (reference sequence). The CDR3 has 17 residues. V was cut by 3 bases and J by 7 bases, with 22 bases left in between. CDR3 DNA: TGTGCCAGTAGTATGAAGAGCGGGCAGGGTAATGTGAACATTCAGTACTTC. It translates to CASSMKSGQGNVNIQYF.

V and J are TRBV9 and TRBJ1-6, with TRBD1 matching over 11 bases. Germline values: CDR1 SGDLS, CDR2 YYNGEE. The CDR3 spans 16 residues. V trimming: 4 bases; J trimming: 4 bases; junction bases outside the gene matches: 4. Written as DNA, the CDR3 is TGTGCCAGCAGCCGGGACAGGGGGGGGTATAATTCACCCCTCCACTTT. Protein product: CASSRDRGGYNSPLHF.

This sequence joins TRBV7-8 and TRBJ1-6; 12 bases are shared with TRBD1. Germline V gene data show CDR1 as SGHVS and CDR2 as FQNEAQ. This CDR3 region has 16 residues. Losses at the gene ends were 3 bases for V and 5 bases for J; bases not matched to a gene: 2. As DNA, the CDR3 is TGTGCCAGCAGCTTGGGACAGGGGGCACATAATTCACCCCTCCACTTT. It codes for CASSLGQGAHNSPLHF.

CDR3 bases: TGTGCCAGCTCACCACCAGCACAGGGCTTCGGTGAGCAGTTCTTC. This encodes CASSPPAQGFGEQFF. The chain couples TRBV18 to TRBJ2-1, with TRBD1 as a possible D gene (6 bases). Germline assignment: CDR1 KGHSH and CDR2 LQKENI. The CDR3 has 15 residues. V dropped 0 bases and J dropped 9 bases, with 15 bases sitting between them.

The genes are TRBV7-9 and TRBJ2-7, with unresolved D. The CDR3 totals 14 residues. V was shortened by 5 bases and J by 0 bases, with 11 bases between the two germline ends. Germline assignment: CDR1 SEHNR and CDR2 FQNEAQ (reference sequence). The CDR3 sequence is CASSPDTNSYEQYF. The CDR3 DNA sequence: TGTGCCAGCAGCCCCGACACGAACTCCTACGAGCAGTACTTC. The full variable domain, its missing parts supplied by reference TRBV7-9 and TRBJ2-7, is DTGVSQNPRHKITKRGQNVTFRCDPISEHNRLYWYRQTLGQGPEFLTYFQNEAQLEKSRLLSDRFSAERPKGSFSTLEIQRTEQGDSAMYLCASSPDTNSYEQYFGPGTRLTVT.

The V and J genes are TRBV9 and TRBJ1-3, with TRBD1 matching over 8 bases. V was pared by 4 bases and J by 2 bases, with 2 bases of the junction left unmatched. CDR3 length equals 14 residues. CDR1 SGDLS and CDR2 YYNGEE come from the germline V gene. CDR3 in amino acids: CASSPQGAGNTIYF. The CDR3 nucleotides read TGTGCCAGCAGCCCACAGGGGGCTGGAAACACCATATATTTT.

The V and J genes are TRBV7-9 and TRBJ2-1; TRBD2 might be the D (6 bases). This CDR3 has 14 amino acids. CDR1 is SEHNR, CDR2 FQNEAQ, per germline (reference sequence). V lost 4 bases and J 1 base, leaving 8 bases between the germline ends. The CDR3 protein is CASSSGGSYNEQFF. CDR3 coding DNA: TGTGCCAGCAGCTCCGGGGGTTCCTACAATGAGCAGTTCTTC.

The genes are TRBV30 and TRBJ1-5; the D gene is possibly TRBD1 (6 bases). The length of the CDR3 is 14 residues. The V gene lost 0 bases and the J gene lost 4 bases, with 10 bases spanning the gap. Per the germline V gene, CDR1 is GTSNPN and CDR2 is SVGIG (reference sequence). The CDR3 sequence: CAWSVPGENQPQHF. CDR3 sequence (DNA): TGTGCCTGGAGTGTACCAGGGGAGAATCAGCCCCAGCATTTT.

Only a few counts were recorded for this clone. The chain joins TRBV7-3 to TRBJ2-1; 8 nucleotides agree with TRBD2. Trimming at V came to 6 bases and at J to 2 bases, leaving 12 bases not matched to a gene. CDR1 and CDR2 from the germline V gene are SGHTA and FQGTGA. This CDR3 contains 17 residues. CDR3 DNA: TGTGCCAGCAGTTCTCAAAGCGGGGGCCCCCCCTACAATGAGCAGTTCTTC. The encoded protein is CASSSQSGGPPYNEQFF.

The rearrangement links TRBV11-2 to TRBJ2-1, with 7 bases lining up with TRBD1. V gave up 5 bases and J gave up 2 bases; unmatched junction bases: 6. CDR3 length: 15 residues. CDR1 and CDR2 (germline): SGHAT, FQNNGV. CDR3 protein: CASSPRGMPYNEQFF. CDR3 in DNA: TGTGCCAGCAGCCCCAGGGGGATGCCCTACAATGAGCAGTTCTTC.

The V gene is TRBV11-2, the J gene TRBJ1-1, with no clear D. Germline V gene sequence: CDR1 SGHAT, CDR2 FQNNGV. The CDR3 is made up of 13 amino acids. The germline V and J ends were trimmed by 0 bases and 7 bases, with 9 bases remaining between them. This CDR3 is CASSLDDGSEAFF. The CDR3 region has the DNA TGTGCCAGCAGCTTAGATGATGGCAGTGAAGCTTTCTTT.

The chain has TRBV28 and TRBJ2-7, with TRBD2 identical over 7 bases. The CDR3 contains 14 residues. V dropped 5 bases and J dropped 3; count of bases not matched to a gene: 7. Germline V gene sequence: CDR1 MDHEN, CDR2 SYDVKM. The CDR3, as DNA: TGTGCCAGCAGTCCAGCGCGGGGGTACTACGAGCAGTACTTC. It translates to CASSPARGYYEQYF. The full variable domain, rest sourced from reference TRBV28 and TRBJ2-7, is DVKVTQSSRYLVKRTGEKVFLECVQDMDHENMFWYRQDPGLGLRLIYFSYDVKMKEKGDIPEGYSVSREKKERFSLILESASTNQTSMYLCASSPARGYYEQYFGPGTRLTVT.

V is TRBV27 and J is TRBJ1-6, with 7 bases that match TRBD1. The CDR3 contains 16 residues. Per the germline V gene, CDR1 is MNHEY and CDR2 is SMNVEV (reference sequence). V lost 3 bases, J lost 13 bases, and 15 bases stayed unmatched. The CDR3: CASSFLRGDRGPPLHF. CDR3 DNA: TGTGCCAGCAGTTTTCTGCGGGGGGACAGAGGACCGCCCCTCCACTTT.

CDR3: CASSMRVSGRTFNGEQFF. CDR3 coding DNA: TGTGCCAGTAGTATGAGGGTTAGCGGGAGGACTTTTAACGGTGAGCAGTTCTTC. The V gene is TRBV19, the J gene TRBJ2-1; 10 nucleotides agree with TRBD2. The ends lost 3 bases at V and 9 bases at J; junction bases unmatched: 17. The germline CDR1 and CDR2 sequences are LNHDA and SQIVND (reference sequence). The CDR3 length is 18 residues.

The rearrangement links TRBV12-5 to TRBJ2-1; 7 bases line up with TRBD2. J gave up 3 bases and V 9 bases, and 14 bases lay outside the gene matches. CDR3 length: 16 residues. The V gene's germline CDR1 is LGHNT and CDR2 FRNRAP. The CDR3 bases are TGTGCTAGCTTTTCCGGGACTACCATTGGCTACAATGAGCAGTTCTTC. It is translated as CASFSGTTIGYNEQFF. Full variable domain (remainder filled in from reference TRBV12-5 and TRBJ2-1): DARVTQTPRHKVTEMGQEVTMRCQPILGHNTVFWYRQTMMQGLELLAYFRNRAPLDDSGMPKDRFSAEMPDATLATLKIQPSEPRDSAVYFCASFSGTTIGYNEQFFGPGTRLTVL.

V gene TRBV7-2 combines with J gene TRBJ2-1; a weak D match, TRBD2 (6 bases). Germline V gives CDR1 SGHTA, CDR2 FQGNSA. Trimming took 0 bases from V and 6 from J, leaving 18 bases between them. The CDR3 has 17 amino acids. The CDR3 sequence: CASSLALGGGIPNEQFF. Here the CDR3 DNA reads TGTGCCAGCAGCTTAGCGCTTGGCGGCGGGATCCCCAATGAGCAGTTCTTC.

J is TRBJ2-5 and V is TRBV30, with 9 bases lining up with TRBD2. The germline V gene has CDR1 GTSNPN and CDR2 SVGIG (reference sequence). Germline trimming cut 2 bases from V and 3 bases from J; bases unmatched to any gene: 10. The CDR3 totals 16 residues. This CDR3 is CAWSSTRLAVKETQYF. The DNA for the CDR3 is TGTGCCTGGAGTTCCACTCGACTAGCGGTTAAAGAGACCCAGTACTTC.

This clone was counted only a few times. V usage is TRBV5-4 and J usage is TRBJ2-1; 10 bases map to TRBD1. The CDR3 has 16 amino acids. Unmatched junction bases numbered 11, after V lost 9 bases and J lost 2 bases. Germline CDR1 is SGHNT and CDR2 is YYREEE (reference sequence). The CDR3 coding sequence is TGTGCCACCGCGTCCCGGGACAGGGGCCCCTACAATGAGCAGTTCTTC. Translating gives CATASRDRGPYNEQFF.

The table lists this clone with a count of one. The chain employs TRBV15 and TRBJ2-5; D ambiguous. This CDR3 spans 15 amino acids. With 0 bases removed from V and 4 bases from J, the gap between germline ends came to 12 bases. Germline CDR1 reads LNHNV; CDR2 reads YYDKDF (reference sequence). The CDR3 DNA is TGTGCCACCAGCAGAGATTCCCGAGGCGGAGAGACCCAGTACTTC. It yields the protein CATSRDSRGGETQYF.

The CDR3 DNA reads TGCGCCAGCAGCTTCGGACAGGGAAAAATGAACACTGAAGCTTTCTTT. Translating it yields CASSFGQGKMNTEAFF. The V call is TRBV5-1, the J call TRBJ1-1; the match to TRBD1 covers 8 bases. The CDR3 covers 16 residues. Trimming removed 2 bases from V and 0 bases from J; junction bases left unmatched: 6. Germline CDR1 SGHRS, CDR2 YFSETQ.

The rearrangement joins TRBV21-1 to TRBJ2-5; the table assigns TRBD2, which was not confirmed against the DNA. TRBV21-1 counts as a pseudogene. The length of the CDR3 is 17 residues. CDR3 sequence: CASSRLTSGVYQETQYF. Written as DNA, the CDR3 is TGTGCCAGCAGCAGACTGACTAGCGGGGTTTACCAAGAGACCCAGTACTTC.

This sequence joins TRBV7-9 and TRBJ2-7; D might be TRBD1 (5 bases). Per the germline V gene, CDR1 is SEHNR and CDR2 is FQNEAQ (reference sequence). V was clipped by 3 bases and J by 0 bases, with 15 bases between them. This CDR3 has 16 amino acids. CDR3 sequence: CASSFPIGDSSYEQYF. DNA of the CDR3: TGTGCCAGCAGCTTTCCCATTGGCGACAGCTCCTACGAGCAGTACTTC.

The CDR3 region has the DNA TGTGCCTGGAGTGTCGGGGGTGACACAGATACGCAGTATTTT. It is translated as CAWSVGGDTDTQYF. The genes are TRBV30 and TRBJ2-3; maybe TRBD2 (6 bases). CDR3 length: 14 residues. Trimming took 0 bases from V and 2 from J, leaving 9 bases between them. The germline V gene has CDR1 GTSNPN and CDR2 SVGIG (reference sequence).

The chain joins TRBV5-6 to TRBJ2-3, with 12 bases fitting TRBD2. CDR1 SGHDT and CDR2 YYEEEE come from the germline V gene. The ends lost 4 bases at V and 1 base at J; junction bases unmatched: 7. CDR3 size: 17 residues. DNA for the CDR3: TGTGCCAGCAGCAAACGGACTAGCGGGATTGGCACAGATACGCAGTATTTT. Protein product: CASSKRTSGIGTDTQYF. Variable domain in full (rest from reference TRBV5-6 and TRBJ2-3): DAGVTQSPTHLIKTRGQQVTLRCSPKSGHDTVSWYQQALGQGPQFIFQYYEEEERQRGNFPDRFSGHQFPNYSSELNVNALLLGDSALYLCASSKRTSGIGTDTQYFGPGTRLTVL.

The chain joins TRBV6-5 to TRBJ2-7; TRBD1 matches at 7 bases. The CDR3 is 15 residues long. J lost 7 bases, V lost 5 bases, and 14 bases had no gene match. Germline values: CDR1 MNHEY, CDR2 SVGAGI. The CDR3 loop is CASSQQGWGSGEQYF. The CDR3 coding sequence is TGTGCCAGCAGTCAACAGGGGTGGGGATCGGGAGAGCAGTACTTC.

The chain has TRBV19 and TRBJ2-3; D not certain. Germline CDR1 is LNHDA and CDR2 is SQIVND (reference sequence). Trimming took off 2 bases at V and 4 bases at J, with 10 bases between the two ends. The CDR3 loop spans 14 amino acids. The CDR3 region has the DNA TGTGCCAGTAGTATAACGTGGCCACCAGATACGCAGTATTTT. Translation gives CASSITWPPDTQYF.

This chain uses TRBV5-6 with TRBJ2-5; D is possibly TRBD1 (5 bases). This CDR3 spans 14 amino acids. V was pared by 1 base and J by 2 bases, with 9 bases between. Germline CDR1 reads SGHDT; CDR2 reads YYEEEE. CDR3 region: CASSLSPGQETQYF. The CDR3 DNA sequence: TGTGCCAGCAGCTTGTCCCCAGGGCAAGAGACCCAGTACTTC.